Below, 22 T cell receptor beta chains from the same sample are listed, as sequenced in a study of molecular identifiers for immune sequencing clone quantification. TCRdb re-called the PCR reads with MiXCR, one entry per CDR3 protein. The sample lists 12,000 or so distinct CDR3 sequences; more than 15% were seen once. The specimen sequenced was naive CD8+ T cells from blood, with Jurkat cell RNA spiked in. The subset is: FACS-sorted CD8+CD4-CCR7+CD45RA+ naive T cells. Source of these receptors: a human donor in good health. Some libraries in this study had Jurkat cell RNA spiked in.

This clonotype was seen repeatedly, ten times or more. The J gene is TRBJ1-1, the V gene TRBV9, with 9 bases aligning to TRBD1. The germline V gene has CDR1 SGDLS and CDR2 YYNGEE. This CDR3 contains 15 residues. V trimming: 4 bases; J trimming: 4 bases; junction bases outside the gene matches: 8. The CDR3 DNA is TGTGCCAGCAGCCATGCGACAGGGGGAAGCACTGAAGCTTTCTTT. This codes for CASSHATGGSTEAFF.

CDR3 sequence reads: CASSLVPDREGGQTQYF. As DNA, the CDR3 is TGTGCCAGCAGCCTAGTGCCGGACAGGGAAGGGGGCCAGACCCAGTACTTC. The V gene is TRBV6-5, the J gene TRBJ2-5; the match to TRBD1 covers 8 bases. The CDR3 spans 17 residues. The J segment lost 6 bases and the V segment lost 6 bases, leaving 18 bases of the junction unmatched. Per germline, CDR1 MNHEY and CDR2 SVGAGI.

For this clonotype: A read error is likely, as this CDR3 ends without the conserved phenylalanine or tryptophan. The chain combines TRBV6-2 or TRBV6-3 with TRBJ2-5; weak D call: TRBD2 (6 bases). With 7 bases removed from V and 4 bases from J, the gap between germline ends came to 16 bases. In germline, CDR1 is MNHEY, CDR2 SVGEGT. This CDR3 is built from 14 residues. The CDR3 sequence: CASIYSGALETQYL. The DNA of the CDR3 is TGTGCCAGCATTTATTCGGGAGCGCTAGAGACCCAGTACTTA.

Ten or more counts support this clonotype. The chain combines TRBV11-2 with TRBJ2-7; the D is unclear. Looked up from germline, CDR1 is SGHAT and CDR2 is FQNNGV. Trimming left V 1 base short and J 4 bases short, with 11 bases between. The CDR3 loop spans 14 amino acids. The CDR3 reads CASSLVVYGYEQYF. The CDR3 DNA reads TGTGCCAGCAGCTTAGTAGTTTACGGTTACGAGCAGTACTTC.

The sample holds many counts of this clonotype. The V and J genes are TRBV12-3 or TRBV12-4 and TRBJ1-1; D not resolved. V was cut by 3 bases and J by 5 bases, with 7 bases left in between. The CDR3 length is 12 residues. CDR3 in amino acids: CASSLERTEAFF. The CDR3 DNA sequence: TGTGCCAGCAGTTTGGAGCGGACTGAAGCTTTCTTT.

This clonotype was seen many times. The rearrangement links TRBV27 to TRBJ2-7; D unresolved. Between the trimmed V and J ends, which lost 3 bases and 7 bases, there was a span of 16 bases. Germline CDR1 MNHEY, CDR2 SMNVEV (reference sequence). There are 14 residues in the CDR3. CDR3 sequence: CASSFKGVSREQYF. In DNA, the CDR3 is TGTGCCAGCAGTTTTAAAGGAGTTAGCCGGGAGCAGTACTTC.

Remarks on this clonotype: One junction end does not reproduce the germline sequence, and a read error may be involved. This chain links TRBV7-9 with TRBJ2-7; TRBD1 matches at 7 bases. The CDR3 has 14 residues. Germline-derived CDR1 and CDR2 are SEHNR and FQNEAQ (reference sequence). CDR3 bases: TGTGCCGGCAGCCCACAGGGGAGCTCCTACGAGCAGTACTTC. Its translation is CAGSPQGSSYEQYF. Based on the CDR3 plus reference TRBV7-9 and TRBJ2-7, the full variable domain is DTGVSQNPRHKITKRGQNVTFRCDPISEHNRLYWYRQTLGQGPEFLTYFQNEAQLEKSRLLSDRFSAERPKGSFSTLEIQRTEQGDSAMYLCAGSPQGSSYEQYFGPGTRLTVT.

In its sample, this clonotype is medium-sized (0.01 to 0.1%). V is TRBV4-1 and J is TRBJ2-3, with TRBD2 identical over 9 bases. Per the germline V gene, CDR1 is MGHRA and CDR2 is YSYEKL. With V trimmed by 4 bases and J by 2 bases, 7 bases remained unmatched. The CDR3 spans 16 residues. In DNA form, the CDR3 reads TGCGCCAGCAGCCTCGTAGCGGGGGCTCTCACAGATACGCAGTATTTT. This encodes CASSLVAGALTDTQYF.

This clonotype has at least ten counts. This sequence joins TRBV2 and TRBJ2-5; D is unresolved. Trimming pared 1 base from V and 2 bases from J, leaving 11 bases between. Germline loops: CDR1 SNHLY, CDR2 FYNNEI. The CDR3 spans 15 residues. The CDR3 loop is CASSEGFGMQETQYF. The CDR3 DNA is TGTGCCAGCAGTGAAGGGTTTGGTATGCAAGAGACCCAGTACTTC.

This clonotype was found many times. The rearrangement joins TRBV13 to TRBJ2-5; no firm D call. V lost 3 bases to trimming and J lost 1 base, with 9 bases between them. From germline, CDR1 is PRHDT and CDR2 FYEKMQ (reference sequence). This CDR3 has 14 amino acids. CDR3 protein: CASSFWVGQETQYF. The CDR3 nucleotides read TGTGCCAGCAGCTTCTGGGTTGGCCAAGAGACCCAGTACTTC.

As for this clonotype: Being one base from a much bigger clone, this may be a read error. The chain carries TRBV29-1 and TRBJ2-1, with TRBD2 matching 11 bases. J was trimmed by 8 bases and V by 5 bases; bases with no gene match: 5. From germline, CDR1 is SQVTM and CDR2 ANQGSEA. The CDR3 consists of 13 residues. The chain's CDR3 is CSVTSGGSYEQFF. CDR3 in DNA: TGCAGCGTTACTAGCGGGGGTTCTTATGAGCAGTTCTTC.

This clonotype is a singleton in its sample. This may arise from a read error, as a much more abundant clone is one base away. The chain joins TRBV12-3 or TRBV12-4 to TRBJ2-7; unclear D gene. The CDR3 is 14 amino acids. The CDR3, as DNA: TGTGCCAGCAGCCCGGACGGAAGTCCCTACGGGCAGTACTTC. This translates into CASSPDGSPYGQYF.

This clonotype has just a few counts. Given a much more abundant clone one base away, this may be a read error. This chain links TRBV19 with TRBJ2-3; D unresolved. Looked up from germline, CDR1 is LNHDA and CDR2 is SQIVND (reference sequence). The CDR3 extends over 15 amino acids. The CDR3: CAGSRSDPSRDTQYF. CDR3 coding DNA: TGTGCCGGTAGTAGGTCGGACCCATCCCGGGATACGCAGTATTTT.

V usage is TRBV2 and J usage is TRBJ2-3; possible D gene TRBD2, 5 bases. Trimming removed 6 bases from V and 6 bases from J, with 25 bases in between. The CDR3 is 17 amino acids. Germline V gene sequence: CDR1 SNHLY, CDR2 FYNNEI. CDR3 in DNA: TGTGCCAGCAGGGCCACGGTGGGAGAGAAGTGGTGGGATACGCAGTATTTT. Protein sequence: CASRATVGEKWWDTQYF.

This clonotype has at least ten counts. The rearrangement uses TRBV19 and TRBJ2-7; D is undetermined. The CDR3 spans 13 residues. The V and J ends lost 1 base and 0 bases respectively, with 4 bases between them. Germline V lookup: CDR1 LNHDA, CDR2 SQIVND (reference sequence). DNA of the CDR3: TGTGCCAGTAGTATAGGACTCTCCTACGAGCAGTACTTC. Protein: CASSIGLSYEQYF.

This clonotype is termed medium-sized. The J gene is TRBJ1-4, the V gene TRBV6-5; 10 nucleotides agree with TRBD1. This CDR3 contains 15 residues. Germline V gene lookup returns CDR1 MNHEY and CDR2 SVGAGI. The ends lost 6 bases at V and 5 bases at J; junction bases unmatched: 6. The CDR3 is CASRERTGGNEKLFF. DNA of the CDR3: TGTGCCAGCAGGGAACGGACAGGGGGAAATGAAAAACTGTTTTTT.

At least ten counts were recorded for this clonotype. The rearrangement links TRBV7-9 to TRBJ2-1, with a weak D call TRBD1 (6 bases). The V end lost 5 bases, the J end lost 1 base, and 12 bases lay between the germline ends. Germline values: CDR1 SEHNR, CDR2 FQNEAQ (reference sequence). The CDR3 contains 15 residues. As DNA, the CDR3 is TGTGCCAGCAGCCCAGGGGAAAGGTCCTACAATGAGCAGTTCTTC. This codes for CASSPGERSYNEQFF.

This clonotype was recorded a few times. As the CDR3 is not closed by the conserved phenylalanine or tryptophan, this likely results from a read error. This chain links TRBV19 with TRBJ2-5, with a tentative D call TRBD2 (5 bases). CDR1 and CDR2 from the germline V gene are LNHDA and SQIVND (reference sequence). The V end lost 11 bases, the J end lost 2 bases, and 15 bases lay between the germline ends. This CDR3 is built from 13 residues. CDR3 region: CAHLARGQETQYC. CDR3 coding DNA: TGTGCCCATTTAGCGAGAGGACAAGAGACCCAGTACTGC.

This clonotype appeared many times. The rearrangement links TRBV19 to TRBJ2-7, with 10 bases identical to TRBD2. The CDR3 consists of 12 residues. The germline CDR1 and CDR2 sequences are LNHDA and SQIVND (reference sequence). J lost 3 bases, V lost 8 bases, and 1 base had no gene match. The CDR3 loop is CASQREGYEQYF. CDR3 DNA sequence: TGTGCCAGTCAGCGGGAGGGCTACGAGCAGTACTTC.

As concerns this clonotype: The conserved final phenylalanine or tryptophan is absent from the CDR3, which likely points to a read error. V and J are TRBV5-1 and TRBJ2-7; 8 nucleotides agree with TRBD1. The CDR3 has 14 amino acids. With V trimmed by 0 bases and J by 2 bases, 1 base remained unmatched. CDR1 is SGHRS and CDR2 is YFSETQ in the germline V gene. The CDR3 is CASSLGTGPYEQYL. CDR3 in DNA: TGCGCCAGCAGCTTGGGGACAGGGCCCTACGAGCAGTACCTC.

About this clonotype: Just one base apart from a much larger clone, this may be a read error. This chain connects TRBV6-6 to TRBJ2-1; 11 nucleotides match TRBD2. Germline V gene data show CDR1 as MNHNY and CDR2 as SVGAGI (reference sequence). This CDR3 is 19 amino acids long. The CDR3 nucleotides read TGTGCCAACAGTTACTACATGGGTGATAGCGGGAGGGCCATCGATGAGCAGTTCTTC. Translating it yields CANSYYMGDSGRAIDEQFF.

This clonotype came up many times. J is TRBJ1-4 and V is TRBV6-6; tentatively, D is TRBD1 (6 bases). The CDR3 sequence is 14 residues long. The V end was cut by 6 bases, the J end by 5 bases, with 13 bases between. In germline, CDR1 is MNHNY, CDR2 SVGAGI (reference sequence). CDR3 in DNA: TGTGCCAGCAGGGGGGGAACAGGGAATGAAAAACTGTTTTTT. Its translation: CASRGGTGNEKLFF.